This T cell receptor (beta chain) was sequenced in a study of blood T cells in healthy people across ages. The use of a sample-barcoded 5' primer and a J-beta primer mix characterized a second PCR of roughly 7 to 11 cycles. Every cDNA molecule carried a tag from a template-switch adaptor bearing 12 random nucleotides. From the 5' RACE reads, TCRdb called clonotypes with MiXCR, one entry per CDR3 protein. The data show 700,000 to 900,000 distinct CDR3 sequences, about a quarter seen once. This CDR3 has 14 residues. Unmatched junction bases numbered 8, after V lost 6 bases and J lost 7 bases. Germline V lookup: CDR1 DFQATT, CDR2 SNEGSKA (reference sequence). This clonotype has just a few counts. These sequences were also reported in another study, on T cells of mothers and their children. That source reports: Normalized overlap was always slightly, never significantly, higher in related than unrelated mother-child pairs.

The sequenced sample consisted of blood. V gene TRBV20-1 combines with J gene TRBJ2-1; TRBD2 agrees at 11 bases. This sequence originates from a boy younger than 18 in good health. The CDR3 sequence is CSAPIAGGHNEQFF. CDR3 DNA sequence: TGCAGTGCCCCCATAGCGGGGGGGCATAATGAGCAGTTCTTC.